This TCR beta chain was recovered during a study of blood T cell repertoires in COVID-19. In the original processing: Amplification from reference gene primers served as the basis for estimated nucleated cell counts. The assay was immunoSEQ multiplex PCR, and TCRdb's table has in-frame clones only and misses some. For V, J and clone size, that table is used; D and trimming come from the DNA. The data contain around 700,000 clones, about nine tenths of them singletons. CDR1 is SGDLS and CDR2 is YYNGEE in the germline V gene. The CDR3 consists of 14 residues. V trimming: 3 bases; J trimming: 6 bases; junction bases outside the gene matches: 6.

The chain recombines TRBV9 with TRBJ2-1; 7 bases line up with TRBD2. The TCR comes from a woman under 30 with acute or convalescent COVID-19. Sequencing used peripheral blood. This chain's CDR3 is CASSARAGRNEQFF. The CDR3 DNA is TGTGCCAGCAGCGCTAGAGCGGGACGCAATGAGCAGTTCTTC.